This entry describes one T cell receptor (beta chain). The PCR made use of 60 Vbeta and 13 Jbeta primers. Data came from immunoSEQ multiplex PCR; TCRdb stores just in-frame clones and leaves some out. Among about 160,000 clones listed, around 74% were seen once. This record belongs to a study of cytomegalovirus exposure and HLA in healthy donors. The V end was cut by 11 bases, the J end by 5 bases, with 13 bases between. The CDR3 spans 12 residues. Germline V lookup: CDR1 ENHRY, CDR2 SYGVKD. This rearrangement joins TRBV10-3 to TRBJ2-1, with D perhaps TRBD2 (6 bases). Input material: PBMCs. The sequence was collected from a woman aged 25 to 45 in good health and CMV-seronegative. CDR3 nucleotide sequence: TGTGCCTCTGGACTAATCGACAATGAGCAGTTCTTC. Amino acid sequence: CASGLIDNEQFF.